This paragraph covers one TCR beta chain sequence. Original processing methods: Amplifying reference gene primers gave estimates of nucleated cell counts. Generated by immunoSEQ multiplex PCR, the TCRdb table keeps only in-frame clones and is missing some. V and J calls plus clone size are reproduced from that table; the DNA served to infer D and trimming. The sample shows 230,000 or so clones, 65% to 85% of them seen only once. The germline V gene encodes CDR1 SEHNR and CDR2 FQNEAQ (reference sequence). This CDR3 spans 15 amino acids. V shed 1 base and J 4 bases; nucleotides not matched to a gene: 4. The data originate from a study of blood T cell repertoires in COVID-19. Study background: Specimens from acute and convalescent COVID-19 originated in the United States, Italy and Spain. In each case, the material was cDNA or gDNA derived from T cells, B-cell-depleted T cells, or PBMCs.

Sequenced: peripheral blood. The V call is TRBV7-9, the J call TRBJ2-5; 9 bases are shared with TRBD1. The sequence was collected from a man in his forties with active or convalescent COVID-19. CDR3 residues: CASSLGGQGPETQYF. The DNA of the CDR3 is TGTGCCAGCAGCTTAGGGGGACAGGGTCCAGAGACCCAGTACTTC.